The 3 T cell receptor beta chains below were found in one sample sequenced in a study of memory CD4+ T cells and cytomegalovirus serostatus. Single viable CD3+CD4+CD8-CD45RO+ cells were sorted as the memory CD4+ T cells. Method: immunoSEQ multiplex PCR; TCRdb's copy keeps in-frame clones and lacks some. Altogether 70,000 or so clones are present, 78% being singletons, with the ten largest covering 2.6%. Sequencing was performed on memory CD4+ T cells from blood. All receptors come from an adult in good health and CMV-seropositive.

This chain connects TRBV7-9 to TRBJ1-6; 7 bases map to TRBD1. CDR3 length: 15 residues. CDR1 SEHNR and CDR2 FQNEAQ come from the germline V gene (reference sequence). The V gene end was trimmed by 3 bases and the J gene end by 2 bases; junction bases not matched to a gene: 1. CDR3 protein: CASSFGQAYNSPLHF. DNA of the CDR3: TGTGCCAGCAGCTTTGGACAGGCCTATAATTCACCCCTCCACTTT.

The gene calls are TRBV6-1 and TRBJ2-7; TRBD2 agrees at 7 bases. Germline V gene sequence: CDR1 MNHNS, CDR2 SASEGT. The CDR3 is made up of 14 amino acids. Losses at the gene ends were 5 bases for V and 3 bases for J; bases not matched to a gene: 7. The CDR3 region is CASSPAGGGYEQYV. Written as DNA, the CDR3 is TGTGCCAGCAGTCCGGCTGGGGGGGGCTACGAGCAGTACGTC.

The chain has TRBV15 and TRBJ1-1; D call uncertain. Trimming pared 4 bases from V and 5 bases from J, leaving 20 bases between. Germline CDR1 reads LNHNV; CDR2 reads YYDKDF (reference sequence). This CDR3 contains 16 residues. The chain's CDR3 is CATSTTRGPRRTEAFF. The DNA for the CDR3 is TGTGCCACCAGCACTACTCGAGGGCCGAGAAGGACTGAAGCTTTCTTT.